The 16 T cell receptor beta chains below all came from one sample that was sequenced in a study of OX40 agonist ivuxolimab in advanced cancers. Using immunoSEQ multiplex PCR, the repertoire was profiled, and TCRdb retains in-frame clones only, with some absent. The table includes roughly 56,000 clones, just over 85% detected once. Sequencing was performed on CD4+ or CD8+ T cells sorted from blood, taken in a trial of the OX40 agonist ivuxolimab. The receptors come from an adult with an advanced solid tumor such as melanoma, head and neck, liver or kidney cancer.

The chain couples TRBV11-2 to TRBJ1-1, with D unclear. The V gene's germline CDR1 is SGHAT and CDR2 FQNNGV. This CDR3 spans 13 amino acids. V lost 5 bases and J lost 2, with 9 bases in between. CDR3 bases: TGTGCCAGCAGCCTAAGAACTAACACTGAAGCTTTCTTT. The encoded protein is CASSLRTNTEAFF.

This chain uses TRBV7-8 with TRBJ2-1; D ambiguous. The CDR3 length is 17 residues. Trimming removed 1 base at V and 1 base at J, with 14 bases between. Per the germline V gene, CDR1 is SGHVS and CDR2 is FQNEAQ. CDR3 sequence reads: CASSLGAGTTSYNEQFF. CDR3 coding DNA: TGTGCCAGCAGCTTAGGAGCAGGTACTACATCCTACAATGAGCAGTTCTTC.

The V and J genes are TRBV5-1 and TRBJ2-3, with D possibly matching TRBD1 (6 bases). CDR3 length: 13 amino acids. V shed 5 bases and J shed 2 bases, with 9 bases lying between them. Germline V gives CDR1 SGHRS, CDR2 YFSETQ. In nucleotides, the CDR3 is TGCGCCAGCAGAAGGACAGACACAGATACGCAGTATTTT. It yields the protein CASRRTDTDTQYF. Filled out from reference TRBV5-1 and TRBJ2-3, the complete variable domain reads KAGVTQTPRYLIKTRGQQVTLSCSPISGHRSVSWYQQTPGQGLQFLFEYFSETQRNKGNFPGRFSGRQFSNSRSEMNVSTLELGDSALYLCASRRTDTDTQYFGPGTRLTVL.

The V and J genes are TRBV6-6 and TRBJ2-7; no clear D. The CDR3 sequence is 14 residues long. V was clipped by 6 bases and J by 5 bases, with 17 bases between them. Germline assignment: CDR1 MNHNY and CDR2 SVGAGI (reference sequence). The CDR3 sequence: CASSRRVFGDEQYF. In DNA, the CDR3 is TGTGCCAGCAGCCGAAGGGTATTCGGTGACGAGCAGTACTTC.

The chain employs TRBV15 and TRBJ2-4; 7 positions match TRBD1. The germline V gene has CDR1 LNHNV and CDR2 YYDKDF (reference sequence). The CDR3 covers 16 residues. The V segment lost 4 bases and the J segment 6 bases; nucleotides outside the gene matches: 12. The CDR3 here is CATSTRQGSLGNIQYF. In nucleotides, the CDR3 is TGTGCCACCAGCACCCGACAGGGCAGCTTGGGAAACATTCAGTACTTC.

The chain's CDR3 is CASSSPGAKNIQYF. The CDR3 DNA is TGTGCCAGTAGTTCCCCCGGTGCCAAAAACATTCAGTACTTC. The chain combines TRBV19 with TRBJ2-4; the D is unclear. The CDR3 runs to 14 residues. The germline V gene has CDR1 LNHDA and CDR2 SQIVND (reference sequence). V was cut by 5 bases and J by 1 base, with 9 bases left in between.

This CDR3 is CASSLDDSGNTIYF. The CDR3 nucleotides read TGTGCCAGCAGCTTGGACGATTCTGGAAACACCATATATTTT. J is TRBJ1-3 and V is TRBV5-5; unclear D gene. The CDR3 extends over 14 amino acids. Germline CDR1 reads SGHKS; CDR2 reads YYEKEE (reference sequence). V lost 0 bases and J 1 base, leaving 5 bases between the germline ends.

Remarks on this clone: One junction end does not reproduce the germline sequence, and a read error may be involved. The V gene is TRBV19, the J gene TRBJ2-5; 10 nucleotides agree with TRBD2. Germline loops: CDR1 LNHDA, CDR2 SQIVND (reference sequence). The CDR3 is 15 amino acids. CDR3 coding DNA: TGTGCCAGTAGTACCCCTAGCGGGGGTGACCTCCAACTCCACTTC. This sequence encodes CASSTPSGGDLQLHF. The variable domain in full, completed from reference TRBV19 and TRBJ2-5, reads DGGITQSPKYLFRKEGQNVTLSCEQNLNHDAMYWYRQDPGQGLRLIYYSQIVNDFQKGDIAEGYSVSREKKESFPLTVTSAQKNPTAFYLCASSTPSGGDLQLHFGPGTRLLVL.

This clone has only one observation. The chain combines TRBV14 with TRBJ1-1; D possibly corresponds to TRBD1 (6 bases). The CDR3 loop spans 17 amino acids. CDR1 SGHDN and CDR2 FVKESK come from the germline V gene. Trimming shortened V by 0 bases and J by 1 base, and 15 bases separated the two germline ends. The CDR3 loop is CASSQEAQGKGNTEAFF. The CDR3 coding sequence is TGTGCCAGCAGCCAAGAGGCCCAGGGGAAGGGGAACACTGAAGCTTTCTTT. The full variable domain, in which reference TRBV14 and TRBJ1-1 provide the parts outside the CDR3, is EAGVTQFPSHSVIEKGQTVTLRCDPISGHDNLYWYRRVMGKEIKFLLHFVKESKQDESGMPNNRFLAERTGGTYSTLKVQPAELEDSGVYFCASSQEAQGKGNTEAFFGQGTRLTVV.

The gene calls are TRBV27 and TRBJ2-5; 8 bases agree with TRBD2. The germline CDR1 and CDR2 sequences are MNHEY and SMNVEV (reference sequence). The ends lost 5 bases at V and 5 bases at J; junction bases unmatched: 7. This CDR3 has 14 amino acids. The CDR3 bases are TGTGCCAGCAGTCCCGGGAGGGGACGCGAGACCCAGTACTTC. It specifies CASSPGRGRETQYF.

The CDR3 DNA follows: TGTGCCAACTCAAGAACAGGGGAAGAGACCCAGTACTTC. Residues: CANSRTGEETQYF. V usage is TRBV28 and J usage is TRBJ2-5, with 7 bases aligning to TRBD1. J gave up 3 bases and V 10 bases, and 8 bases lay outside the gene matches. This CDR3 is built from 13 residues. Germline CDR1 is MDHEN and CDR2 is SYDVKM.

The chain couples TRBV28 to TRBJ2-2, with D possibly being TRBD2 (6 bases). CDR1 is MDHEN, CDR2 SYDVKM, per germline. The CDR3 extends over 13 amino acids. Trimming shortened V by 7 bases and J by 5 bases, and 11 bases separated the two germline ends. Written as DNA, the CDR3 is TGTGCCAGCAAATCGGGGGTGACCGGGGAGCTGTTTTTT. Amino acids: CASKSGVTGELFF.

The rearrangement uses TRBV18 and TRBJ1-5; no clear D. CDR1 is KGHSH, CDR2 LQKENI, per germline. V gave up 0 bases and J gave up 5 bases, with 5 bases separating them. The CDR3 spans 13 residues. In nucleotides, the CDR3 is TGTGCCAGCTCACCACCTGGGTATCAGCCCCAGCATTTT. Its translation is CASSPPGYQPQHF.

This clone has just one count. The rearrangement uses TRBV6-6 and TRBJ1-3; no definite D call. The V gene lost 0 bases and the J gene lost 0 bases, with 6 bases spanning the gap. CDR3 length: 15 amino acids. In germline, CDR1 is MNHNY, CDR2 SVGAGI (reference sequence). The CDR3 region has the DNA TGTGCCAGCAGTTACTCGGTGAGCTCTGGAAACACCATATATTTT. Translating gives CASSYSVSSGNTIYF.

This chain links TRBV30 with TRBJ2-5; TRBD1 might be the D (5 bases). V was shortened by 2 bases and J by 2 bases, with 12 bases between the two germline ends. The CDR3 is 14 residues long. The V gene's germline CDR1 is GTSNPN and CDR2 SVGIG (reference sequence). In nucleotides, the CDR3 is TGTGCCTGGAGTTTAAAGAACAGGCAAGAGACCCAGTACTTC. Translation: CAWSLKNRQETQYF.

CDR3 loop: CASSLSGRPDTQYF. The DNA of the CDR3 is TGTGCCAGCAGCTTATCGGGTCGGCCAGATACGCAGTATTTT. The V and J genes are TRBV11-2 and TRBJ2-3; D is ambiguous. Germline loops: CDR1 SGHAT, CDR2 FQNNGV. The CDR3 is 14 amino acids. Deletions cut 2 bases from V and 4 bases from J, with 10 bases between.